The 32 T cell receptor beta chains below all came from one sample that was sequenced in a study of neoadjuvant anti-PD-1 for oral cavity cancer. Time point meaning: after neoadjuvant nivolumab, at surgical resection. Data came from immunoSEQ multiplex PCR; TCRdb stores just in-frame clones and leaves some out. The sample records about 23,000 clones, about 30% being singletons. Material: tumor tissue, obtained after nivolumab (anti-PD-1) treatment. The receptors shown here come from a person between 40 and 85 years old with oral cavity squamous cell carcinoma.

The chain is built from TRBV19 and TRBJ2-5; TRBD2 matches 9 bases. The CDR3 totals 15 residues. Unmatched junction bases numbered 5, after V lost 5 bases and J lost 1 base. Looked up from germline, CDR1 is LNHDA and CDR2 is SQIVND (reference sequence). In DNA form, the CDR3 reads TGTGCCAGTAGTGGTAGCGGGAGTGGCCAAGAGACCCAGTACTTC. As protein: CASSGSGSGQETQYF.

Judged by abundance, this clone is medium-sized. V and J are TRBV27 and TRBJ1-1; D gene uncertain. The CDR3 is 13 residues long. V was shortened by 2 bases and J by 0 bases, with 4 bases between the two germline ends. CDR1 and CDR2 (germline): MNHEY, SMNVEV (reference sequence). In DNA, the CDR3 is TGTGCCAGCAGTTTACAAGTGAACACTGAAGCTTTCTTT. It specifies CASSLQVNTEAFF.

This clone was counted at least ten times. V gene TRBV5-4 combines with J gene TRBJ2-1; no firm D call. CDR3 length: 13 amino acids. V was trimmed by 0 bases and J by 4 bases, leaving 5 bases between them. The germline V gene has CDR1 SGHNT and CDR2 YYREEE (reference sequence). The CDR3 region has the DNA TGTGCCAGCAGCTTGGAACTGTACAATGAGCAGTTCTTC. Translating gives CASSLELYNEQFF. Full variable domain (rest looked up from reference TRBV5-4 and TRBJ2-1): ETGVTQSPTHLIKTRGQQVTLRCSSQSGHNTVSWYQQALGQGPQFIFQYYREEENGRGNFPPRFSGLQFPNYSSELNVNALELDDSALYLCASSLELYNEQFFGPGTRLTVL.

Here the CDR3 reads CASSYGFRRGHGYTF. In DNA, the CDR3 is TGTGCCAGCAGTTACGGTTTTCGGAGGGGCCATGGCTACACCTTC. The genes are TRBV6-6 and TRBJ1-2; perhaps TRBD1 as D (5 bases). This CDR3 comprises 15 residues. The germline V and J ends were trimmed by 2 bases and 6 bases, with 16 bases remaining between them. Germline V gene lookup returns CDR1 MNHNY and CDR2 SVGAGI (reference sequence).

This chain links TRBV4-1 with TRBJ2-2; unclear D gene. CDR1 and CDR2 from the germline V gene are MGHRA and YSYEKL. The length of the CDR3 is 15 residues. With 0 bases removed from V and 7 bases from J, the gap between germline ends came to 12 bases. This CDR3 is CASSQEPSSVGELFF. The CDR3 DNA reads as TGCGCCAGCAGCCAAGAGCCTTCTTCGGTCGGGGAGCTGTTTTTT.

This clone appeared a few times. The chain recombines TRBV7-2 with TRBJ1-2; a possible D gene is TRBD1 (5 bases). This CDR3 contains 15 residues. Germline assignment: CDR1 SGHTA and CDR2 FQGNSA. The germline V and J ends were trimmed by 5 bases and 8 bases, with 21 bases remaining between them. The CDR3 here is CASSRRFLATGGYTF. The CDR3 DNA follows: TGTGCCAGCAGCCGAAGGTTCCTGGCAACAGGAGGCTACACCTTC.

This chain uses TRBV7-9 with TRBJ2-7; D might be TRBD2 (5 bases). There are 12 residues in the CDR3. Trimming removed 5 bases at V and 13 bases at J, with 18 bases between. CDR1 SEHNR and CDR2 FQNEAQ come from the germline V gene (reference sequence). The CDR3 DNA reads TGTGCCAGCAGCCCTTCCGGGAACCTAGCATACTTC. It encodes CASSPSGNLAYF.

The V and J genes are TRBV9 and TRBJ1-2; D gene unclear. CDR3 length: 12 amino acids. Germline lookup yields CDR1 SGDLS and CDR2 YYNGEE. Trimming shortened V by 2 bases and J by 7 bases, and 9 bases separated the two germline ends. The CDR3 DNA reads TGTGCCAGCAGCGTCGAAGGGCTTGGCTACACCTTC. Translation gives CASSVEGLGYTF.

This clone is labeled medium-sized. The chain couples TRBV11-2 to TRBJ2-1, with 9 bases fitting TRBD2. This CDR3 spans 12 amino acids. Germline values: CDR1 SGHAT, CDR2 FQNNGV. With 5 bases clipped from V and 10 bases from J, the junction kept 3 bases outside the gene matches. CDR3 sequence reads: CASSRRGGEQFF. Here the CDR3 DNA reads TGTGCCAGCAGCCGGCGGGGGGGCGAGCAGTTCTTC. The entire variable domain, with the rest obtained from reference TRBV11-2 and TRBJ2-1, is as follows: EAGVAQSPRYKIIEKRQSVAFWCNPISGHATLYWYQQILGQGPKLLIQFQNNGVVDDSQLPKDRFSAERLKGVDSTLKIQPAKLEDSAVYLCASSRRGGEQFFGPGTRLTVL.

This clone has only a few counts. The chain combines TRBV5-1 with TRBJ2-5, with 9 bases that match TRBD2. J was trimmed by 4 bases and V by 6 bases; bases with no gene match: 16. Per the germline V gene, CDR1 is SGHRS and CDR2 is YFSETQ. The CDR3 sequence is 17 residues long. This CDR3 reads CASTLLAGAVGRETQYF. In DNA, the CDR3 is TGCGCCAGCACCCTATTAGCGGGGGCGGTCGGACGAGAGACCCAGTACTTC.

V is TRBV30 and J is TRBJ2-5, with TRBD2 as a possible D gene (5 bases). Trimming shortened V by 7 bases and J by 2 bases, and 17 bases separated the two germline ends. This CDR3 region has 14 residues. Germline V lookup: CDR1 GTSNPN, CDR2 SVGIG (reference sequence). The CDR3 DNA reads as TGTGCCTCCTACCCCGGAGAGGGACAAGAGACCCAGTACTTC. Residues: CASYPGEGQETQYF.

The chain has TRBV29-1 and TRBJ2-1; D is ambiguous. CDR3 length: 14 amino acids. The germline V gene has CDR1 SQVTM and CDR2 ANQGSEA. Deletions cut 4 bases from V and 0 bases from J, with 10 bases between. The CDR3 loop reads CSVVLQSSYNEQFF. In DNA form, the CDR3 reads TGCAGCGTTGTATTACAGAGCTCCTACAATGAGCAGTTCTTC.

The chain joins TRBV9 to TRBJ1-1, with D unclear. V lost 4 bases to trimming and J lost 3 bases, with 16 bases between them. In germline, CDR1 is SGDLS, CDR2 YYNGEE. The CDR3 consists of 15 residues. CDR3 sequence (DNA): TGTGCCAGCAGCCCAATGGTTAGGGATGACACTGAAGCTTTCTTT. The encoded protein is CASSPMVRDDTEAFF.

The V call is TRBV19, the J call TRBJ1-5, with D possibly TRBD1 on 6 matching bases. The CDR3 is made up of 13 amino acids. Germline CDR1 reads LNHDA; CDR2 reads SQIVND (reference sequence). The germline V and J ends were trimmed by 5 bases and 5 bases, with 10 bases remaining between them. CDR3 nucleotides: TGTGCCAGTAGTCACAACAGGGATCAGCCCCAGCATTTT. Translation gives CASSHNRDQPQHF.

The V gene is TRBV4-1, the J gene TRBJ2-7; D is ambiguous. CDR1 and CDR2 (germline): MGHRA, YSYEKL. The CDR3 is made up of 14 amino acids. V lost 0 bases, J lost 6 bases, and 12 bases lay in between. CDR3 nucleotide sequence: TGCGCCAGCAGCCAAGATGCCCGGAACTCCGAGCAGTACTTC. Translated: CASSQDARNSEQYF.

This clone was counted between two and nine times. CDR3 sequence reads: CASSLGVSSPLHF. CDR3 DNA: TGTGCCAGCAGCTTGGGGGTTAGTTCACCCCTCCACTTT. This chain uses TRBV7-6 with TRBJ1-6; weak D call: TRBD1 (5 bases). Germline CDR1 reads SGHVS; CDR2 reads FNYEAQ. CDR3 length: 13 residues. The V end lost 3 bases, the J end lost 9 bases, and 9 bases lay between the germline ends.

The rearrangement joins TRBV4-1 to TRBJ2-7; a weak D match, TRBD1 (6 bases). Per germline, CDR1 MGHRA and CDR2 YSYEKL. The CDR3 has 18 residues. V was pared by 0 bases and J by 2 bases, with 20 bases between. CDR3 protein: CASSQERQLEDRTYEQYF. The CDR3 DNA reads as TGCGCCAGCAGCCAAGAGAGGCAATTAGAGGACAGAACCTACGAGCAGTACTTC.

There are a few counts of this clone. The gene calls are TRBV2 and TRBJ1-2; D is unresolved. Trimming left V 9 bases short and J 7 bases short, with 12 bases between. The germline V gene encodes CDR1 SNHLY and CDR2 FYNNEI. CDR3 length: 11 amino acids. CDR3: CASELLSGYTF. For the CDR3, the DNA is TGTGCCAGTGAGTTACTCAGTGGCTACACCTTC.

The chain employs TRBV7-2 and TRBJ1-2, with D possibly being TRBD1 (5 bases). The CDR3 runs to 15 residues. Trimming cost V 5 bases and J 3 bases, with 16 bases left between them. The germline V gene has CDR1 SGHTA and CDR2 FQGNSA. CDR3 nucleotides: TGTGCCAGCAGCCGAAGCGGGGGACGGGACTATGGCTACACCTTC. Protein: CASSRSGGRDYGYTF.

Only a few counts were recorded for this clone. As DNA, the CDR3 is TGTGCCAGCAGCTTAGAAGCGGGAGCCCACAATGAGCAGTTCTTC. This sequence encodes CASSLEAGAHNEQFF. The chain couples TRBV7-3 to TRBJ2-1, with 8 bases that match TRBD2. The CDR3 runs to 15 residues. With 2 bases clipped from V and 5 bases from J, the junction kept 5 bases outside the gene matches. Germline CDR1 is SGHTA and CDR2 is FQGTGA.

This chain connects TRBV15 to TRBJ2-1; 9 bases align to TRBD1. V shed 0 bases, J shed 10 bases, and the junction held 10 bases outside the gene matches. From germline, CDR1 is LNHNV and CDR2 YYDKDF (reference sequence). This CDR3 contains 16 residues. DNA for the CDR3: TGTGCCACCAGCAGAGATCGAGAACAGGGGGCGCGCGAGCAGTTCTTC. Its protein product is CATSRDREQGAREQFF.

This clone was seen a few times. The chain links TRBV7-3 to TRBJ1-1; D might be TRBD1 (6 bases). The CDR3 length is 13 residues. V lost 4 bases and J lost 6, with 12 bases in between. Per germline, CDR1 SGHTA and CDR2 FQGTGA. The CDR3 sequence is CASSSSNRAEAFF. The CDR3 region has the DNA TGTGCCAGCAGCTCCTCGAACAGGGCTGAAGCTTTCTTT.

The V and J genes are TRBV2 and TRBJ2-7, with 8 bases fitting TRBD1. The germline V gene encodes CDR1 SNHLY and CDR2 FYNNEI. The CDR3 is 14 amino acids. V was clipped by 8 bases and J by 0 bases; unmatched bases: 6. CDR3 residues: CASGDRTFSYEQYF. For the CDR3, the DNA is TGTGCCAGCGGGGACAGGACCTTCTCCTACGAGCAGTACTTC.

This clone was counted at least ten times. A junction end diverges from the germline sequence, so it may reflect a read error. V usage is TRBV7-9 and J usage is TRBJ1-5; TRBD1 is a possible D gene (5 bases). Germline CDR1 is SEHNR and CDR2 is FQNEAQ (reference sequence). This CDR3 region has 15 residues. CDR3 DNA sequence: TGTGCCAGCAGCCTAGCGGGGGGGGGCAATCAGCCCCAGCATTTT. This codes for CASSLAGGGNQPQHF. Filled out from reference TRBV7-9 and TRBJ1-5, the complete variable domain reads DTGVSQNPRHKITKRGQNVTFRCDPISEHNRLYWYRQTLGQGPEFLTYFQNEAQLEKSRLLSDRFSAERPKGSFSTLEIQRTEQGDSAMYLCASSLAGGGNQPQHFGDGTRLSIL.

The chain uses TRBV6-6 and TRBJ1-5, with TRBD1 identical over 7 bases. Germline trimming cut 5 bases from V and 4 bases from J; bases unmatched to any gene: 5. This CDR3 is built from 14 residues. Germline V gene sequence: CDR1 MNHNY, CDR2 SVGAGI (reference sequence). The DNA of the CDR3 is TGTGCCAGCAGTGACAGGGATTCGAATCAGCCCCAGCATTTT. Protein: CASSDRDSNQPQHF.

The gene calls are TRBV18 and TRBJ1-2, with D possibly being TRBD1 (5 bases). CDR3 length: 12 amino acids. In germline, CDR1 is KGHSH, CDR2 LQKENI. The V gene lost 2 bases and the J gene lost 8 bases, with 9 bases spanning the gap. The CDR3 bases are TGTGCCAGCTCACCAGGAGAGGGGGGCTACACCTTC. Translation gives CASSPGEGGYTF.

The CDR3 sequence is CASSLTRGANTGELFF. The CDR3, as DNA: TGTGCCAGCAGCCTTACCAGGGGCGCGAACACCGGGGAGCTGTTTTTT. The chain carries TRBV14 and TRBJ2-2; possibly TRBD1 for D (6 bases). Germline V CDR1 and CDR2: SGHDN, FVKESK. Trimming pared 4 bases from V and 0 bases from J, leaving 12 bases between. CDR3 length: 16 amino acids.

In this sample, this clone turned up once. This chain links TRBV2 with TRBJ2-2; 12 nucleotides align to TRBD2. There are 15 residues in the CDR3. The germline V gene has CDR1 SNHLY and CDR2 FYNNEI. J gave up 6 bases and V 6 bases, and 5 bases lay outside the gene matches. CDR3 residues: CASSPGLAGSGELFF. CDR3 nucleotide sequence: TGTGCCAGCAGCCCAGGACTAGCGGGATCCGGGGAGCTGTTTTTT. Supplemented by reference TRBV2 and TRBJ2-2, the full variable domain reads EPEVTQTPSHQVTQMGQEVILRCVPISNHLYFYWYRQILGQKVEFLVSFYNNEISEKSEIFDDQFSVERPDGSNFTLKIRSTKLEDSAMYFCASSPGLAGSGELFFGEGSRLTVL.

V and J are TRBV27 and TRBJ2-7; D gene uncertain. V was shortened by 2 bases and J by 2 bases, with 13 bases between the two germline ends. CDR3 length: 15 residues. Germline assignment: CDR1 MNHEY and CDR2 SMNVEV (reference sequence). CDR3 bases: TGTGCCAGCAGTTTAAGTCTTGGCAGGACCTACGAGCAGTACTTC. Protein product: CASSLSLGRTYEQYF.

This clone was picked up one time. The chain's CDR3 is CASSSGGTRTNEKLFF. In DNA, the CDR3 is TGTGCCAGCAGCTCGGGTGGAACGAGAACTAATGAAAAACTGTTTTTT. This chain connects TRBV5-4 to TRBJ1-4; D not certain. The ends were cut back, 3 bases at V and 1 base at J, with 13 bases in the middle. Germline V CDR1 and CDR2: SGHNT, YYREEE (reference sequence). The CDR3 is 16 residues long.

The sample holds one count of this clone. V is TRBV5-6 and J is TRBJ1-2; no reliable D call. Per the germline V gene, CDR1 is SGHDT and CDR2 is YYEEEE. V lost 0 bases and J 8 bases, leaving 11 bases between the germline ends. This CDR3 is built from 13 residues. CDR3 loop: CASSLVSRKGYTF. CDR3 sequence (DNA): TGTGCCAGCAGCTTGGTTTCTAGAAAGGGCTACACCTTC. Full variable domain (missing parts from reference TRBV5-6 and TRBJ1-2): DAGVTQSPTHLIKTRGQQVTLRCSPKSGHDTVSWYQQALGQGPQFIFQYYEEEERQRGNFPDRFSGHQFPNYSSELNVNALLLGDSALYLCASSLVSRKGYTFGSGTRLTVV.

The chain recombines TRBV6-1 with TRBJ1-1; D not resolved. Germline values: CDR1 MNHNS, CDR2 SASEGT. V lost 7 bases, J lost 3 bases, and 15 bases lay in between. The CDR3 has 14 residues. The CDR3: CASTNVWEHTEAFF. The CDR3 DNA reads TGTGCCAGCACTAACGTGTGGGAACACACTGAAGCTTTCTTT.